This is a list of T cell receptor beta chains from one sample in a study of molecular identifiers for immune sequencing clone quantification. TCRdb analysed the PCR reads with MiXCR anew, one entry per CDR3 protein. The sample includes 79,000 or so distinct CDR3 sequences, 20% to 25% of them seen just once. What was sequenced was naive CD8+ T cells from blood, with Jurkat cell RNA spiked in. These receptors were taken from a human donor in good health. Some libraries in this study had Jurkat cell RNA spiked in. Both conserved end residues are part of each CDR3.

v_call	j_call	cdr3_aa
TRBV29-1	TRBJ1-4	CSAQQGSNEKLFF
TRBV20-1	TRBJ2-3	CSARIVDTQYF
TRBV29-1	TRBJ2-7	CSVVVGYEQYF
TRBV5-1	TRBJ2-7	CASSWDDPYEQYF
TRBV19	TRBJ1-5	CASSPGDNQPQHF
TRBV20-1	TRBJ1-5	CSARMRGTPRGQPQHF
TRBV12-5	TRBJ1-6	CASGPGGSPLHF
TRBV27	TRBJ1-2	CASGWTAFYGYTF
TRBV14	TRBJ2-6	CASRPPFGSGANVLPF
TRBV12-3/TRBV12-4	TRBJ1-6	CASSTDSYNSPLHF
TRBV2	TRBJ2-2	CASSVHRDSQNTGELFF
TRBV7-2	TRBJ2-1	CASSLALDNEQFF
TRBV11-2	TRBJ2-3	CASSLLTGEMTDTQYF
TRBV12-3/TRBV12-4	TRBJ2-7	CASSFQGSYYEQYF
TRBV12-3/TRBV12-4	TRBJ2-3	CASSAGPLGTDTQYF
TRBV13	TRBJ2-1	CASSLGRQSVNEQFF
TRBV12-3/TRBV12-4	TRBJ1-2	CASSQGPGTGSYGYTF
TRBV11-2	TRBJ2-3	CATHTGGIADTQYF
TRBV20-1	TRBJ2-2	CSASPSGSPGELFF
TRBV10-3	TRBJ2-1	CAISADWTENNEQFF
TRBV11-2	TRBJ2-7	CASSREGQDPTYEQYF
TRBV5-6	TRBJ1-2	CASSSRLGTGPNYGYTF
TRBV7-8	TRBJ2-3	CASGFGGAGDTQYF
TRBV29-1	TRBJ2-5	CSVVEGGHVEPQYF
TRBV6-2/TRBV6-3	TRBJ2-4	CASSYSNLVAGELIQYF
TRBV7-9	TRBJ2-5	CASSPIDRDQETQYF
TRBV4-1	TRBJ2-1	CASSQRTDNEQFF